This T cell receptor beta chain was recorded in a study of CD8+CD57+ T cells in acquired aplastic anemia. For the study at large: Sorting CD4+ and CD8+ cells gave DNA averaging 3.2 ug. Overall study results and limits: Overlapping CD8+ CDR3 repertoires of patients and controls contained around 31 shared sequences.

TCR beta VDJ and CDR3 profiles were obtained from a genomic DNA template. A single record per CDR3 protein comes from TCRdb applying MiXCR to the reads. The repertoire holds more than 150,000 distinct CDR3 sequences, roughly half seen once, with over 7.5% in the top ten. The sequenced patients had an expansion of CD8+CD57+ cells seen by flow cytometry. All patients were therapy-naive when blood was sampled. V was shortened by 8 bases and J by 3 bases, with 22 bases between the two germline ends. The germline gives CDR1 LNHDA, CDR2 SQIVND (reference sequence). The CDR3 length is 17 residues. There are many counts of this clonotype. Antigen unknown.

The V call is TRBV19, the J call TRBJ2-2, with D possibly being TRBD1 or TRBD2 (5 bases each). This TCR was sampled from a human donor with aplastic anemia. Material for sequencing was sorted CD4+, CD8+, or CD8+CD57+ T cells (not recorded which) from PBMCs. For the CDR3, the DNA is TGTGCCAGTGCCATAAGGGGACGGGTCGGTTACACCGGGGAGCTGTTTTTT. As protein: CASAIRGRVGYTGELFF.